Included here is one TCR beta chain sequence, with context. What it binds is unknown. Authors' data handling: ImmunoSEQ output lacked quality scores and full-length reads, limiting matched filtering. Assay used: immunoSEQ multiplex PCR; TCRdb lists only in-frame clones, some missing. From that table come the V and J calls and clone size; the DNA was used to work out D and trimming. The sample holds roughly 2.5 million clones, 85% to 95% seen once. The sample comes from a study of shared clonotypes between healthy human individuals. Study outcomes and limitations: Clonotype sharing across donors was expected to vary with sequencing depth. Against clonotypes common to all four donors, non-shared ones had lower generation probabilities. The naive CD4 repertoires of several donors were compared, and approximately 5.3% of clonotypes were shared.

V shed 5 bases, J shed 4 bases, and the junction held 2 bases outside the gene matches. Germline V gene sequence: CDR1 SQVTM, CDR2 ANQGSEA. The CDR3 covers 12 residues. What was sequenced was naive CD4+ T cells sorted from blood. Subset indicated: CD45RA+ positively selected. The TCR comes from a man younger than 30 in good health. This chain uses TRBV29-1 with TRBJ1-5; 7 nucleotides align to TRBD1. The CDR3 here is CSVKTGNQPQHF. The CDR3 region has the DNA TGCAGCGTTAAGACAGGGAATCAGCCCCAGCATTTT.